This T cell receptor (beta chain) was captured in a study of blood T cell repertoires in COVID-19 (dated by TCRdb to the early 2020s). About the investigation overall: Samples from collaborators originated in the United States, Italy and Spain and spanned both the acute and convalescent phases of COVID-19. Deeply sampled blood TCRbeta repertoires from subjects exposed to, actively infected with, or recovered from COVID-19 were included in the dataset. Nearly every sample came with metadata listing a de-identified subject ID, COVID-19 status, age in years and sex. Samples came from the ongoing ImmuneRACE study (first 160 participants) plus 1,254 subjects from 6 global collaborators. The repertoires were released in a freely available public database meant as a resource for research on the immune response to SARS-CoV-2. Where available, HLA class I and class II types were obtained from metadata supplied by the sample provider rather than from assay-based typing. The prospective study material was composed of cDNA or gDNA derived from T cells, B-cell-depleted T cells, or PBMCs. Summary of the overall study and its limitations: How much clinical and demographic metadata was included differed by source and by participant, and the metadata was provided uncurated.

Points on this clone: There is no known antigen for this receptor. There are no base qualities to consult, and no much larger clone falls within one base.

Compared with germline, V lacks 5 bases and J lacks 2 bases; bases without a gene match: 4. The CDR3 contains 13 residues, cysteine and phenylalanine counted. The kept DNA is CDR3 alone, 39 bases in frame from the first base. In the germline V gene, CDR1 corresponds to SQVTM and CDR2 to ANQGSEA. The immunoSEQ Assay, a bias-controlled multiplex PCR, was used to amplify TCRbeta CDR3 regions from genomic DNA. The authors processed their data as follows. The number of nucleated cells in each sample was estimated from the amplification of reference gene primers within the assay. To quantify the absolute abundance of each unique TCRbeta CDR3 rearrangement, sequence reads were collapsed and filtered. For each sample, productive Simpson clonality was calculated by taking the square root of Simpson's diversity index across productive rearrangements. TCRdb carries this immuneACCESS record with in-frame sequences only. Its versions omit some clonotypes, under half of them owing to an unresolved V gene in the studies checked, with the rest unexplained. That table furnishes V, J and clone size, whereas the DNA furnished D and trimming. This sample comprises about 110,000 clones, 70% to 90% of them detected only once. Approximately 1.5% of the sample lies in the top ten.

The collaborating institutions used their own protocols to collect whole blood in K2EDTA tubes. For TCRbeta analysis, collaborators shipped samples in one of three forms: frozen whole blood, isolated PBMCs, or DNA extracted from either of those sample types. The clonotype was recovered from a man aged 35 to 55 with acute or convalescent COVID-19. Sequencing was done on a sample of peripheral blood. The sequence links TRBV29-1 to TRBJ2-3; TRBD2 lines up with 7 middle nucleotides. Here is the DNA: TGCAGCGTTCTCGGGGGGTCCACAGATACGCAGTATTTT. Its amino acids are CSVLGGSTDTQYF.